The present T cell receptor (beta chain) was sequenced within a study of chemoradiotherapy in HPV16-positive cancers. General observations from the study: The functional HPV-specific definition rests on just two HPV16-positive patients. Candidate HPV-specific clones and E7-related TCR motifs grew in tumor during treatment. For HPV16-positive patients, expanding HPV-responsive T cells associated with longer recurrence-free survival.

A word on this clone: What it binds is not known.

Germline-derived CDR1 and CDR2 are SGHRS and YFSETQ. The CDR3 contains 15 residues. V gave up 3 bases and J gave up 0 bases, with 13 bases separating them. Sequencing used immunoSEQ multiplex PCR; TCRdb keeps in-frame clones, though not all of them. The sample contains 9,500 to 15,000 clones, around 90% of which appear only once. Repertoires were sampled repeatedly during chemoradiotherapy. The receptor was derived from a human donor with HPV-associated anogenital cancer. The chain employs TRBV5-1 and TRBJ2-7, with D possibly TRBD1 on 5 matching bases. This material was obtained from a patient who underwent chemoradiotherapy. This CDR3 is CASSSQQAFSYEQYF. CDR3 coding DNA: TGCGCCAGCAGCTCGCAACAGGCATTCTCCTACGAGCAGTACTTC. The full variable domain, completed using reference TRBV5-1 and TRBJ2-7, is KAGVTQTPRYLIKTRGQQVTLSCSPISGHRSVSWYQQTPGQGLQFLFEYFSETQRNKGNFPGRFSGRQFSNSRSEMNVSTLELGDSALYLCASSSQQAFSYEQYFGPGTRLTVT.